These T cell receptor beta chains were read from a single sample in a study of beta chain features in type 1 diabetes. Using immunoSEQ multiplex PCR, the repertoire was profiled, and TCRdb retains in-frame clones only, with some absent. The data hold 450,000 or so clones, with approximately 10% observed a single time. Specimen: naive CD4+ T cells from blood. The receptors originated from a woman under 30 in good health. CDR3s include the opening cysteine and the closing phenylalanine or tryptophan. The D gene is left open where the match is weak. Clone size is not always given. Where it is, it says once, few, many or a class for expanded clones.

V gene	D gene	clone size	J gene	CDR3 DNA	CDR3 protein
TRBV7-9	TRBD1	NA	TRBJ1-1	TGTGCCAGCAGCCCCGGGACAGGGGGGCGGAAGAACACTGAAGCTTTCTTT	CASSPGTGGRKNTEAFF
TRBV6-6	NA	few	TRBJ2-5	TGTGCCAGCAGCCGACCGTACCAAGAGACCCAGTACTTC	CASSRPYQETQYF
TRBV19	TRBD1	few	TRBJ1-2	TGTGCCAGTAGTAGCCCCAGACAGGGGAAGGACTATGGCTACACCTTC	CASSSPRQGKDYGYTF
TRBV9	NA	NA	TRBJ2-2	TGTGCCAGCAGCGTAGACAGGGCCGGGGAGCTGTTTTTT	CASSVDRAGELFF
TRBV4-3	NA	NA	TRBJ2-2	TGCGCCAGCAGCCAAGTACGACGGTATACCGGGGAGCTGTTTTTT	CASSQVRRYTGELFF
TRBV18	TRBD2	few	TRBJ2-5	TGTGCCAGCTCAACTGGACTAGTGGAGACCCAGTACTTC	CASSTGLVETQYF
TRBV9	NA	NA	TRBJ1-2	TGTGCCAGCAGCGTGGACGAGACAGGCATTCATGGCTACACCTTC	CASSVDETGIHGYTF
TRBV7-9	NA	NA	TRBJ2-7	TGTGCCAGCAGCTTTTTCGAAACGGGTTCCTACGAGCAGTACTTC	CASSFFETGSYEQYF
TRBV4-3	TRBD1	few	TRBJ2-5	TGCGCCAGCAGCCAGGGACAGGGGGCAGAGACCCAGTACTTC	CASSQGQGAETQYF
TRBV6-6	NA	few	TRBJ1-1	TGTGCCAGCAGTTACCCGGGTGACACTGAAGCTTTCTTT	CASSYPGDTEAFF
TRBV28	NA	few	TRBJ2-5	TGTGCCAGCAGTCCCCCGGGGAATAGCGAAGAGACCCAGTACTTC	CASSPPGNSEETQYF
TRBV30	NA	NA	TRBJ1-5	TGTGCCTGGAGTGTAAGGGTTGATCAGCCCCAGCATTTT	CAWSVRVDQPQHF
TRBV9	TRBD1	few	TRBJ1-6	TGTGCCAGCAGCGGAGGGCTAGGGGGCGTTAATTCACCCCTCCACTTT	CASSGGLGGVNSPLHF
TRBV20-1	NA	few	TRBJ1-1	TGCAGTGCTTGGAACACTGAAGCTTTCTTT	CSAWNTEAFF
TRBV5-4	NA	few	TRBJ2-5	TGTGCCAGCAGGCCTCCGGGGACTGGAGAGACCCAGTACTTC	CASRPPGTGETQYF
TRBV2	TRBD2	few	TRBJ2-3	TGTGCCAACGTCTTAGCGGGAGGGACAGATACGCAGTATTTT	CANVLAGGTDTQYF
TRBV7-6	TRBD2	few	TRBJ2-2	TGTGCCAGCAGCTCGAGACTAGCCATAATGAACACCGGGGAGCTGTTTTTT	CASSSRLAIMNTGELFF
TRBV2	TRBD1	NA	TRBJ1-2	TGTGCCAGCAGTAGACAGGGTCCTAACTATGGCTACACCTTC	CASSRQGPNYGYTF
TRBV4-1	NA	NA	TRBJ1-5	TGCGCCAGCAGCCAAGATCTAGGAGGGTCTAGCAATCAGCCCCAGCATTTT	CASSQDLGGSSNQPQHF
TRBV20-1	NA	few	TRBJ2-4	TGCAGTGGGCTGGACAAAAACATTCAGTACTTC	CSGLDKNIQYF
TRBV7-2	NA	few	TRBJ2-5	TGTGCCAGCAGCTCCCGGTTTCAAAGGGAGACCCAGTACTTC	CASSSRFQRETQYF
TRBV9	TRBD2	NA	TRBJ2-3	TGTGCCAGCAGGACTAGCGGGGACACAGATACGCAGTATTTT	CASRTSGDTDTQYF
TRBV15	NA	NA	TRBJ2-1	TGTGCCACCAGCACCCCCGCTAGGGGGAGTGTACCGAATGAGCAGTTCTTC	CATSTPARGSVPNEQFF
TRBV29-1	NA	few	TRBJ1-5	TGCAGCGTTGCGTTTGGGGGCAATCAGCCCCAGCATTTT	CSVAFGGNQPQHF
TRBV27	TRBD2	NA	TRBJ2-3	TGTGCCAGCAGTTTATTTCAGCGGGGGGGCAGGACAGATACGCAGTATTTT	CASSLFQRGGRTDTQYF
TRBV13	TRBD1	NA	TRBJ1-6	TGTGCCAGCAGCAAGTGGACAGGGTCCTATAATTCACCCCTCCACTTT	CASSKWTGSYNSPLHF
TRBV7-9	NA	NA	TRBJ1-2	TGTGCCAGCAGCCCTCGGTCGGTTGGCAGGGAAAGAAGTGGCTACACCTTC	CASSPRSVGRERSGYTF
TRBV5-1	NA	few	TRBJ1-6	TGCGCCAGCAGCTTGGGCCAGTGGAATTCACCCCTCCACTTT	CASSLGQWNSPLHF
TRBV7-9	NA	few	TRBJ2-1	TGTGCCAGCAGCTTTCGGACCGGCCAGGAGCAGTTCTTC	CASSFRTGQEQFF
TRBV7-2	NA	few	TRBJ2-4	TGTGCCAGCAGCCCCCACCAGCTAGCCAAAAACATTCAGTACTTC	CASSPHQLAKNIQYF
TRBV18	NA	NA	TRBJ1-4	TGTGCCAGCTCACCACCGGTCTCGACTGGTGAAAAACTGTTTTTT	CASSPPVSTGEKLFF
TRBV6-5	NA	NA	TRBJ1-1	TGTGCCAGCAGTACCGGGGACACCCGGGGCACTGAAGCTTTCTTT	CASSTGDTRGTEAFF
TRBV15	TRBD1	NA	TRBJ2-5	TGTGCCACCAGCAGAGATAGCACAGGGGGCTCAGGGGAGACCCAGTACTTC	CATSRDSTGGSGETQYF
TRBV28	TRBD2	few	TRBJ2-2	TGTGCCAGCCACACTCTAGCGGCCGGGGAGCTGTTTTTT	CASHTLAAGELFF
TRBV7-2	TRBD1	few	TRBJ2-1	TGTGCCAGCACCTTCTATTGGGGGGACAGGGAGCAGTTCTTC	CASTFYWGDREQFF
TRBV14	NA	NA	TRBJ1-1	TGTGCCAGCAGCCGAGGGACCTTGTCCCAAGCTTTCTTT	CASSRGTLSQAFF